This section outlines one TCR beta chain sequence together with its context. The target antigen is unknown. This record belongs to a study of cytomegalovirus exposure and HLA in healthy donors. Study-wide results and limits: In a later analysis, first-cohort TCR clusters were found to tend to co-occur in the approximately 120 validation repertoires.

Germline V gene data show CDR1 as SNHLY and CDR2 as FYNNEI. Trimming stripped 3 bases from V and 5 bases from J, with 11 bases between. This CDR3 is built from 14 residues. Produced via immunoSEQ multiplex PCR; TCRdb's table is partial and in-frame only. The data hold 260,000 or so clones, with around nine tenths observed a single time. The chain couples TRBV2 to TRBJ2-1; possible D gene TRBD2, 6 bases. The sequence was collected from a woman younger than 30 in good health and CMV-seronegative. The sequenced sample was PBMCs. For the CDR3, the DNA is TGTGCCAGCAGTGACTGGCGGGACCACAATGAGCAGTTCTTC. Protein product: CASSDWRDHNEQFF.